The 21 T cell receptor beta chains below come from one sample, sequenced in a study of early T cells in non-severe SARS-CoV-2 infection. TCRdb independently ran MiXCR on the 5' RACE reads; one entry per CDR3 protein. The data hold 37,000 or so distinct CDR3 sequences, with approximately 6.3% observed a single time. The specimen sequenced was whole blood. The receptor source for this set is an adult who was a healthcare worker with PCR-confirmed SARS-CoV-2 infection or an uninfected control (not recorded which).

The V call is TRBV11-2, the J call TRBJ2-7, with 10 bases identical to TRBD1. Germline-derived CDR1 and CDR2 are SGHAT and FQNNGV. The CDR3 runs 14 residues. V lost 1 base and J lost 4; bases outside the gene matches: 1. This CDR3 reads CASSLGQGAYEQYF. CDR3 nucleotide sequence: TGTGCCAGCAGCTTAGGACAGGGGGCTTACGAGCAGTACTTC.

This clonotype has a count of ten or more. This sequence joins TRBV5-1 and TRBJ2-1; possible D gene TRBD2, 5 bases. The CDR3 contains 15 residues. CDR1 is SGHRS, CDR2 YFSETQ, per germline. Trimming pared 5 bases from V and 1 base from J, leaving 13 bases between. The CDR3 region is CASRSGERSYNEQFF. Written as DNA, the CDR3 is TGCGCCAGCAGGTCTGGGGAGCGATCCTACAATGAGCAGTTCTTC.

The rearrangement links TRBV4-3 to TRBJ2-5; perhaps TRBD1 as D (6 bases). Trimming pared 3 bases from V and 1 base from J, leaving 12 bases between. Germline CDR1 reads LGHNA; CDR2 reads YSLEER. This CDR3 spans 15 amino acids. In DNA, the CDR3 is TGCGCCAGCAGCCATCTGACAGGCTCCCAAGAGACCCAGTACTTC. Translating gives CASSHLTGSQETQYF.

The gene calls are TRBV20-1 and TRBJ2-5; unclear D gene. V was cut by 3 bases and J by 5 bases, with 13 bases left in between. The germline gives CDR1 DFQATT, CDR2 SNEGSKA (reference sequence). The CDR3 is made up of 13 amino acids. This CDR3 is CSARSPYIETQYF. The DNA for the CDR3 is TGCAGTGCTAGGTCCCCTTACATCGAGACCCAGTACTTC.

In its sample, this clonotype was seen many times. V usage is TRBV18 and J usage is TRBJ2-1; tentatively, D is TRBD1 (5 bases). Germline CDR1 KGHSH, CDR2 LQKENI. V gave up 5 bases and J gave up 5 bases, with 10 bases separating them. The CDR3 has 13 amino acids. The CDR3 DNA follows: TGTGCCAGCTCAGGGGCCAGGGACAATGAGCAGTTCTTC. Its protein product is CASSGARDNEQFF.

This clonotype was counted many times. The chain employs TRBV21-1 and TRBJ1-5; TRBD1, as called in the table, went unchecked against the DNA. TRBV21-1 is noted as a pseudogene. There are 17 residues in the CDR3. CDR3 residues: CASSKALQGGGNQPQHF. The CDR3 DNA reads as TGTGCCAGCAGCAAGGCCTTACAGGGGGGCGGCAATCAGCCCCAGCATTTT.

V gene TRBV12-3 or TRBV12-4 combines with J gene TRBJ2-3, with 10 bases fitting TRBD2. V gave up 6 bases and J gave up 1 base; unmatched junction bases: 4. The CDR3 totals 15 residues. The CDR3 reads CASRLAGARTDTQYF. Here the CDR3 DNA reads TGTGCCAGCAGGCTAGCGGGGGCGCGCACAGATACGCAGTATTTT.

The CDR3 region has the DNA TGCAGTGCCGACGAGAGCGGGAGAAAGAGGGAGCAGTACTTC. Protein product: CSADESGRKREQYF. The chain links TRBV20-1 to TRBJ2-7; 8 bases line up with TRBD2. V gave up 6 bases and J gave up 7 bases; unmatched junction bases: 14. This CDR3 is 14 amino acids long. The germline CDR1 and CDR2 sequences are DFQATT and SNEGSKA (reference sequence).

CDR3 loop: CASSPRDAYEQYF. The DNA of the CDR3 is TGTGCCAGTAGTCCCCGGGACGCCTACGAGCAGTACTTC. The V and J genes are TRBV19 and TRBJ2-7, with D tentatively TRBD1 or TRBD2 (5 bases each). This CDR3 comprises 13 residues. Germline lookup yields CDR1 LNHDA and CDR2 SQIVND (reference sequence). V lost 5 bases, J lost 2 bases, and 10 bases lay in between. Variable domain in full (rest from reference TRBV19 and TRBJ2-7): DGGITQSPKYLFRKEGQNVTLSCEQNLNHDAMYWYRQDPGQGLRLIYYSQIVNDFQKGDIAEGYSVSREKKESFPLTVTSAQKNPTAFYLCASSPRDAYEQYFGPGTRLTVT.

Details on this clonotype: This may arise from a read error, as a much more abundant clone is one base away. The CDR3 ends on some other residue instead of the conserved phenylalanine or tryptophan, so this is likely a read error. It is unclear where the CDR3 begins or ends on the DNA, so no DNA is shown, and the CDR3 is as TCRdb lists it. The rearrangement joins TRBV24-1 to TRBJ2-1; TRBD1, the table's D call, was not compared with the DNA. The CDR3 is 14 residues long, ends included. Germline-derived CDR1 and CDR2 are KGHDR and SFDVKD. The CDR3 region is CATSDTGQGDEQLL.

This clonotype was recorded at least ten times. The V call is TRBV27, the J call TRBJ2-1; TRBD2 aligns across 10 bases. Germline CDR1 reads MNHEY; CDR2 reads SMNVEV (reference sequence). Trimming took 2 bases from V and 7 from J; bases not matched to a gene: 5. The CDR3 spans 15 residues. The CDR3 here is CASSLSGRAGNEQFF. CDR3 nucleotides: TGTGCCAGCAGTTTAAGCGGGAGGGCCGGTAATGAGCAGTTCTTC.

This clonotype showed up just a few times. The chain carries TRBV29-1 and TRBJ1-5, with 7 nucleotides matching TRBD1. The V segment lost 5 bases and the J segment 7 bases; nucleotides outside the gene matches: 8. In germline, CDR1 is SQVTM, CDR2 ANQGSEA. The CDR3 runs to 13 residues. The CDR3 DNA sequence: TGCAGCGTTCAGGCATCACAGGGGCAGCCCCAGCATTTT. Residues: CSVQASQGQPQHF.

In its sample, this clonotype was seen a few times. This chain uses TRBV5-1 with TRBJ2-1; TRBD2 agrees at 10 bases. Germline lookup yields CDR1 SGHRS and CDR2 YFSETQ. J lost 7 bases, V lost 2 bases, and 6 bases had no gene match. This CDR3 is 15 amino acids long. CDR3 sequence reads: CASSLLAGTSNEQFF. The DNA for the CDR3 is TGCGCCAGCAGCTTACTAGCGGGAACGTCGAATGAGCAGTTCTTC.

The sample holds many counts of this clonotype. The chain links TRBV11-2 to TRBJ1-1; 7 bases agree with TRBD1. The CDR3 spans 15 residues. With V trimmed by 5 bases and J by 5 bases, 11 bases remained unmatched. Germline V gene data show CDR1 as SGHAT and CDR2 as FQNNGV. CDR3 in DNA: TGTGCCAGCAGCAAGACTTCCGGGACAGCTACTGAAGCTTTCTTT. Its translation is CASSKTSGTATEAFF. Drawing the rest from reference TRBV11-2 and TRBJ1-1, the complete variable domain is EAGVAQSPRYKIIEKRQSVAFWCNPISGHATLYWYQQILGQGPKLLIQFQNNGVVDDSQLPKDRFSAERLKGVDSTLKIQPAKLEDSAVYLCASSKTSGTATEAFFGQGTRLTVV.

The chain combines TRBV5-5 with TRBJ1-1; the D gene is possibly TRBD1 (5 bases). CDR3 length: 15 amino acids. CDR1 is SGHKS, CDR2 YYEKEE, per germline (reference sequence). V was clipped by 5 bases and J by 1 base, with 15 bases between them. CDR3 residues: CASSQFGTANTEAFF. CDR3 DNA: TGTGCCAGCAGTCAATTCGGGACGGCGAACACTGAAGCTTTCTTT.

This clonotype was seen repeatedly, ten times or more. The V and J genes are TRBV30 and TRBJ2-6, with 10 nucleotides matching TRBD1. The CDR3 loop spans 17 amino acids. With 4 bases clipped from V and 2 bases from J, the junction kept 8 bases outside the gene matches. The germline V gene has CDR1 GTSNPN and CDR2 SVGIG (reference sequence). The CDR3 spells CAWKPGQGNAGANVLTF. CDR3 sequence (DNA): TGTGCCTGGAAGCCGGGACAGGGGAATGCTGGGGCCAACGTCCTGACTTTC.

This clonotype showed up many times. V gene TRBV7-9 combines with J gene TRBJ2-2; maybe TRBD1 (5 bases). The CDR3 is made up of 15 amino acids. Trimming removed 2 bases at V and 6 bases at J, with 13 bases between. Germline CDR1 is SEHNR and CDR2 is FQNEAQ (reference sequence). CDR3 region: CASSLNQGVAGELFF. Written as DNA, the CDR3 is TGTGCCAGCAGCTTAAACCAGGGTGTGGCCGGGGAGCTGTTTTTT. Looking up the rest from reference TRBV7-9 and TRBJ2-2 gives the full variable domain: DTGVSQNPRHKITKRGQNVTFRCDPISEHNRLYWYRQTLGQGPEFLTYFQNEAQLEKSRLLSDRFSAERPKGSFSTLEIQRTEQGDSAMYLCASSLNQGVAGELFFGEGSRLTVL.

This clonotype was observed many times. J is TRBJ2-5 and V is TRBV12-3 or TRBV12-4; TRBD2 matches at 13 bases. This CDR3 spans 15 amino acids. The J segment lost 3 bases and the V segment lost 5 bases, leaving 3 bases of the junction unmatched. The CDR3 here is CASSRGLAGKETQYF. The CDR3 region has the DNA TGTGCCAGCAGTCGGGGACTAGCGGGAAAAGAGACCCAGTACTTC.

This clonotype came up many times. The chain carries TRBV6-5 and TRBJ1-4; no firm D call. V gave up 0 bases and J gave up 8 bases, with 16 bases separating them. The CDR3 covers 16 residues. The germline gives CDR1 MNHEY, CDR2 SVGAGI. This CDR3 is CASSYSEGAAREKLFF. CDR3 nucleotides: TGTGCCAGCAGTTACTCGGAGGGAGCGGCTAGGGAAAAACTGTTTTTT.

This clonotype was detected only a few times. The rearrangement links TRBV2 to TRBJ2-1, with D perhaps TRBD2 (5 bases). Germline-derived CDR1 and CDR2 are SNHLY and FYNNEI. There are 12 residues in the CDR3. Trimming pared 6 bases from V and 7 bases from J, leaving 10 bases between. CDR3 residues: CASRRGGNEQFF. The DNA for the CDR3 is TGTGCCAGCAGGAGAGGCGGGAATGAGCAGTTCTTC. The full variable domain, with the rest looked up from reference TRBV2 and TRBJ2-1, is EPEVTQTPSHQVTQMGQEVILRCVPISNHLYFYWYRQILGQKVEFLVSFYNNEISEKSEIFDDQFSVERPDGSNFTLKIRSTKLEDSAMYFCASRRGGNEQFFGPGTRLTVL.

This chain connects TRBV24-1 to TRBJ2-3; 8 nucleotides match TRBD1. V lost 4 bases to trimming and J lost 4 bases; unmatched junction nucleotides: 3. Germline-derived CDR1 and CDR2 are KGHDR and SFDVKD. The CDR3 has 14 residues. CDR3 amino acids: CATSDRGLSDTQYF. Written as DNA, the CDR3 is TGTGCCACCAGTGACAGGGGGCTTTCAGATACGCAGTATTTT.